One sample yielded the 7 T cell receptor beta chains listed below, sequenced in a study of regulatory T cells in long-lasting Graves disease. Time point defined: newly diagnosed GD, antithyroid drugs for less than 3 months. Generation of the TCR library employed RNA extracted from PBMCs. HTBI primers from iRepertoire and Arm-PCR of CDR3 regions yielded the TCR beta libraries. TCRdb recomputed calls from the multiplex PCR reads with MiXCR, one row per CDR3 protein. The sample contains about 620,000 distinct CDR3 sequences, around 15% of which appear only once. In addition, the sample was reused for a study of T cells in Graves' hyperthyroidism and ophthalmopathy.

The source was peripheral blood mononuclear cells (PBMCs), collected at new diagnosis, from a patient treated with antithyroid drugs. These receptors were taken from a young woman with Graves disease.

This chain connects TRBV20-1 to TRBJ1-5, with no clear D. Germline V lookup: CDR1 DFQATT, CDR2 SNEGSKA (reference sequence). The CDR3 length is 15 residues. V was trimmed by 2 bases and J by 0 bases, leaving 11 bases between them. Written as DNA, the CDR3 is TGCAGTGCTAGAAGGCCTGACATTAGCAATCAGCCCCAGCATTTT. This sequence encodes CSARRPDISNQPQHF.

This clonotype was counted ten times or more. The DNA for the CDR3 is TGTGCCAGCGGTGTCCTGCCGAGGACTGAAGCTTTCTTT. Its translation is CASGVLPRTEAFF. J is TRBJ1-1 and V is TRBV28; D is undetermined. This CDR3 region has 13 residues. The V and J ends lost 8 bases and 5 bases respectively, with 15 bases between them. Germline V CDR1 and CDR2: MDHEN, SYDVKM.

This clonotype showed up just a few times. The chain links TRBV25-1 to TRBJ2-2; a weak D match, TRBD2 (5 bases). The V end was cut by 1 base, the J end by 3 bases, with 9 bases between. The CDR3 spans 15 residues. Germline V gene lookup returns CDR1 MGHDK and CDR2 SYGVNS. The DNA for the CDR3 is TGTGCCAGCAGTGAATCGGGAAGGGACACCGGGGAGCTGTTTTTT. Its protein product is CASSESGRDTGELFF. Variable domain in full (rest from reference TRBV25-1 and TRBJ2-2): EADIYQTPRYLVIGTGKKITLECSQTMGHDKMYWYQQDPGMELHLIHYSYGVNSTEKGDLSSESTVSRIRTEHFPLTLESARPSHTSQYLCASSESGRDTGELFFGEGSRLTVL.

This chain uses TRBV3-1 with TRBJ2-4; D may be TRBD2 (5 bases). V lost 0 bases, J lost 6 bases, and 12 bases lay in between. CDR1 and CDR2 from the germline V gene are LGHDT and YNNKEL (reference sequence). CDR3 length equals 15 residues. DNA for the CDR3: TGTGCCAGCAGCCAAGACCCCGGTCGGGGAAACATTCAGTACTTC. Translating it yields CASSQDPGRGNIQYF.

This clonotype has just a few counts. The chain links TRBV6-1 to TRBJ2-1; D remains unclear. V was trimmed by 8 bases and J by 7 bases, leaving 12 bases between them. Per germline, CDR1 MNHNS and CDR2 SASEGT. The CDR3 runs to 12 residues. As DNA, the CDR3 is TGTGCCAGCTCACGTGAGGTTAATGAGCAGTTCTTC. Its translation is CASSREVNEQFF.

Ten or more counts support this clonotype. The chain has TRBV6-1 and TRBJ1-1; D is unresolved. Germline V CDR1 and CDR2: MNHNS, SASEGT. Deletions cut 3 bases from V and 3 bases from J, with 11 bases between. This CDR3 spans 14 amino acids. The DNA of the CDR3 is TGTGCCAGCAGTGATCAAGGCATTGACACTGAAGCTTTCTTT. Translated, it gives CASSDQGIDTEAFF.

This clonotype has a handful of counts. The genes are TRBV30 and TRBJ1-2; no reliable D call. The V gene's germline CDR1 is GTSNPN and CDR2 SVGIG (reference sequence). The CDR3 extends over 12 amino acids. Trimming removed 5 bases from V and 8 bases from J, with 15 bases in between. The chain's CDR3 is CAWGMAGGGYTF. As DNA, the CDR3 is TGTGCCTGGGGGATGGCAGGCGGAGGCTACACCTTC.